The 7 T cell receptor beta chains presented below share a single source sample, sequenced in a study of control samples from healthy donors and cancer patients. TCRdb keeps only in-frame clones here, not all; method: immunoSEQ multiplex PCR. The repertoire holds around 130,000 clones, around nine tenths seen once, with 12% in the top ten. Sequenced sample: blood. The source is a man aged 25 to 40 in good health.

The rearrangement links TRBV5-6 to TRBJ2-5; D could derive from TRBD1 or TRBD2 (5 bases each). CDR1 and CDR2 from the germline V gene are SGHDT and YYEEEE. Trimming removed 0 bases from V and 1 base from J, with 10 bases in between. The CDR3 consists of 15 residues. CDR3 region: CASSLGRGAQETQYF. The CDR3 nucleotides read TGTGCCAGCAGCTTGGGTCGAGGGGCCCAAGAGACCCAGTACTTC.

The chain couples TRBV5-1 to TRBJ1-1; D is undetermined. Germline V gene data show CDR1 as SGHRS and CDR2 as YFSETQ. The CDR3 length is 11 residues. The V end was cut by 7 bases, the J end by 1 base, with 5 bases between. CDR3 sequence: CASRGNTEAFF. The CDR3 coding sequence is TGCGCCAGCCGGGGGAACACTGAAGCTTTCTTT.

The rearrangement uses TRBV7-2 and TRBJ1-2, with 10 bases lining up with TRBD1. The germline gives CDR1 SGHTA, CDR2 FQGNSA. The length of the CDR3 is 14 residues. The V segment lost 5 bases and the J segment 4 bases; nucleotides outside the gene matches: 4. CDR3 bases: TGTGCCAGCAGCCGCGGACAGGGGGGCTATGGCTACACCTTC. Its protein is CASSRGQGGYGYTF.

V gene TRBV6-5 combines with J gene TRBJ2-5; D may be TRBD1 (5 bases). Germline V gives CDR1 MNHEY, CDR2 SVGAGI. The CDR3 runs to 12 residues. Trimming removed 4 bases from V and 5 bases from J, with 8 bases in between. CDR3 DNA sequence: TGTGCCAGCAGTTCGACAGACGAGACCCAGTACTTC. Its translation is CASSSTDETQYF.

The rearrangement links TRBV19 to TRBJ1-5; no clear D gene. This CDR3 has 13 amino acids. Looked up from germline, CDR1 is LNHDA and CDR2 is SQIVND (reference sequence). The V gene lost 3 bases and the J gene lost 6 bases, with 9 bases spanning the gap. The CDR3 DNA reads as TGTGCCAGTAGTATGCAGTACAGTCAGCCCCAGCATTTT. Its protein is CASSMQYSQPQHF.

The rearrangement links TRBV7-2 to TRBJ1-3; 7 bases agree with TRBD1. Germline CDR1 reads SGHTA; CDR2 reads FQGNSA. The CDR3 runs 16 residues. Trimming at V came to 2 bases and at J to 0 bases, leaving 4 bases not matched to a gene. CDR3 region: CASSLKGQSSGNTIYF. In DNA form, the CDR3 reads TGTGCCAGCAGCTTAAAGGGACAGAGCTCTGGAAACACCATATATTTT.

Concerning this clone: The sample carries other DNA sequences with the same CDR3. The chain couples TRBV11-3 to TRBJ2-1; the match to TRBD2 covers 8 bases. CDR3 length equals 14 residues. Germline CDR1 SGHNT, CDR2 YENEEA. V was pared by 4 bases and J by 2 bases, with 1 base of the junction left unmatched. For the CDR3, the DNA is TGTGCCAGCAGCTCGGGACTAGCCTACAATGAGCAGTTCTTC. Protein: CASSSGLAYNEQFF.